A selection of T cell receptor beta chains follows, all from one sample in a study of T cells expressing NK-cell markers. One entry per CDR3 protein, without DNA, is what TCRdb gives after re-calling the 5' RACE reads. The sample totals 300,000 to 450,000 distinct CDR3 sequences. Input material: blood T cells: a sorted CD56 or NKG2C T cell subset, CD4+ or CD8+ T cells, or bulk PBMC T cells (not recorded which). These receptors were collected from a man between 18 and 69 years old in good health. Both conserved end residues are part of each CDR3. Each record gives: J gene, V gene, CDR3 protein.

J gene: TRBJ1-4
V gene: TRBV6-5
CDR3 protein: CASSLQGYNEKLFF

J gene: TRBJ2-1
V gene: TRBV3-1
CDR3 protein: CASSRGGRGRDSYNEQFF

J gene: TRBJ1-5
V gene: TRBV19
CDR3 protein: CASSWERRRSNQPQHF

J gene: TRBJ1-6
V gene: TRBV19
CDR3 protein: CASSIGLHYNSPLHF

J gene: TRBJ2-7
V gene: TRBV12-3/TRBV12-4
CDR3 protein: CASSSDRGGSSEQYF

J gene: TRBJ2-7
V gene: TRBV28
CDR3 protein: CASAPPAFEEQYF

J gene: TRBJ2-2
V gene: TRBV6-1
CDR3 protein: CASRRQVVNTGELFF

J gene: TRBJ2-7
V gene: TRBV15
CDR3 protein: CATSSPSSGGAYEQYF

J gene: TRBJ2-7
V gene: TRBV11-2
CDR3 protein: CASSLGLGGYEQYF

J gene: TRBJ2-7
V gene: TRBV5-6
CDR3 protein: CASSPGPVASYEQYF

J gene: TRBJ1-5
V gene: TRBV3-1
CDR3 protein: CASSQDLQGFYQPQHF

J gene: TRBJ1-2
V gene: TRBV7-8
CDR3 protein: CASSGGTGEEGDYGYTF

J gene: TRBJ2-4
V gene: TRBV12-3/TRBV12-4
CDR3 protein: CASSFSGTINIQYF

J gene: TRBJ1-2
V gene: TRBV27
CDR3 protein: CASSLYGGMSYGYTF

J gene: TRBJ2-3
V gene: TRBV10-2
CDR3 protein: CASIRYPSTDTQYF

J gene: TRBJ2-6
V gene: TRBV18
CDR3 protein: CASSLAGQGTHSGANVLTF

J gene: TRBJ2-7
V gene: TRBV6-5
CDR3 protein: CASSYSVAKDSYEQYF

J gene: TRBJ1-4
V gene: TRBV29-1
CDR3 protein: CSATESDPVREKLFF

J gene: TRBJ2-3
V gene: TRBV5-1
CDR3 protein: CASIRDPGADTQYF

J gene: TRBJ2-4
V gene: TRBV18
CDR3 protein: CASSPQENIQYF

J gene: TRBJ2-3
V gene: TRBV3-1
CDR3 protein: CASSQEFGLAGGNTDTQYF

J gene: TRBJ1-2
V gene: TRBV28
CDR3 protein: CASSAHGILNYGYTF

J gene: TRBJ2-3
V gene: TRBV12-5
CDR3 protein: CASGLRTGGTDTQYF

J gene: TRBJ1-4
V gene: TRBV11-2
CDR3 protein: CASSPGTTGEKLFF

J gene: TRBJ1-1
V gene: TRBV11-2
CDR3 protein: CASSPLRGVGTEAFF

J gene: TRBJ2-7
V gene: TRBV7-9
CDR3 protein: CASSRWSGTSGGYEQYF

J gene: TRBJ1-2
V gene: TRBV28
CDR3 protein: CASRLIRDIGRANYGYTF

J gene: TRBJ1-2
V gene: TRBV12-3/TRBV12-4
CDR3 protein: CASSPTALSYGYTF

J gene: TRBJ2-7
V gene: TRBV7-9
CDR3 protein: CASSLGRDVSEQYF

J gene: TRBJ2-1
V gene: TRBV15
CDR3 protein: CATSRDRGTSAYNEQFF

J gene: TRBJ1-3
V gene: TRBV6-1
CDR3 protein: CASSPRSGVGGNTIYF

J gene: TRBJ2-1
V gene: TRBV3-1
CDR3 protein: CASSQGPPTSYNEQFF

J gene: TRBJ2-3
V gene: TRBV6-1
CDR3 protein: CASRPAGVDTQYF

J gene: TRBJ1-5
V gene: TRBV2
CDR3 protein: CASTRGASNQPQHF

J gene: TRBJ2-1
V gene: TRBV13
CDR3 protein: CASSIKRVASSYNEQFF

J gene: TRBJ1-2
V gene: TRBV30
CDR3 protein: CAWSGAPRRDNYGYTF

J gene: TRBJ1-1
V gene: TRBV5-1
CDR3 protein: CASRGDRGEAFF

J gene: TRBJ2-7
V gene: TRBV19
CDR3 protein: CASSTQGSPREQYF

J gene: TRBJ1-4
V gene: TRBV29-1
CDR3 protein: CSVVFSEKLFF

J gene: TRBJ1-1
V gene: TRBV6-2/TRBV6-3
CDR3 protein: CASSYLYPDGHTEAFF

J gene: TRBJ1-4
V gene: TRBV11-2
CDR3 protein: CASSRPGRREKLFF

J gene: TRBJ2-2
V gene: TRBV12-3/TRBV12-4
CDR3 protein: CASTPRGRELFF

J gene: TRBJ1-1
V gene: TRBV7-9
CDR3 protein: CASSLALKGNTEAFF

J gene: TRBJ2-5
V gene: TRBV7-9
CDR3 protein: CASSPPPTETQYF

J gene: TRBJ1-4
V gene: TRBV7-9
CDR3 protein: CASSHELAEKLFF

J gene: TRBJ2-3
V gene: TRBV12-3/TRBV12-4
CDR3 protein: CASSFASPYTQYF

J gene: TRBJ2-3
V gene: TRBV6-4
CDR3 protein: CASNHKGLAGGASTDTQYF